The 21 T cell receptor beta chains in this list originate from one sample, sequenced in a study of blood T cell repertoires in COVID-19. Profiling relied on immunoSEQ multiplex PCR, and the TCRdb table lists in-frame clones only, not all of them. The top ten clones hold roughly 4.5% of a sample with fewer than 250,000 clones, 80% to 90% of them seen once. Sequenced input: peripheral blood. Receptor source: a man aged 50 or older with acute or convalescent COVID-19.

The V gene is TRBV20-1, the J gene TRBJ1-2; 7 bases match TRBD1. The germline V gene encodes CDR1 DFQATT and CDR2 SNEGSKA (reference sequence). This CDR3 spans 12 amino acids. V shed 3 bases, J shed 7 bases, and the junction held 5 bases outside the gene matches. The CDR3 loop is CSASEGAPGYTF. DNA for the CDR3: TGCAGTGCTAGTGAGGGGGCGCCTGGCTACACCTTC.

The gene calls are TRBV28 and TRBJ1-2; tentatively, D is TRBD1 (6 bases). CDR1 is MDHEN, CDR2 SYDVKM, per germline. This CDR3 region has 13 residues. The V end lost 7 bases, the J end lost 4 bases, and 13 bases lay between the germline ends. CDR3 region: CASTRGGSYGYTF. The DNA for the CDR3 is TGTGCCAGCACACGCGGGGGCAGCTATGGCTACACCTTC.

The chain uses TRBV4-1 and TRBJ2-5, with 12 bases matching TRBD1. The length of the CDR3 is 14 residues. The trim removed 1 base at V and 7 bases at J, leaving 1 base unmatched. Germline CDR1 MGHRA, CDR2 YSYEKL. The CDR3 loop reads CASSQGGQGATQYF. As DNA, the CDR3 is TGCGCCAGCAGCCAAGGGGGACAGGGGGCGACCCAGTACTTC.

The chain links TRBV6-1 to TRBJ1-3, with no clear D. Germline V gene data show CDR1 as MNHNS and CDR2 as SASEGT. Trimming shortened V by 3 bases and J by 0 bases, and 15 bases separated the two germline ends. CDR3 length: 17 residues. This CDR3 reads CASSELPSPPSGNTIYF. As DNA, the CDR3 is TGTGCCAGCAGTGAGCTCCCGAGTCCCCCCTCTGGAAACACCATATATTTT.

CDR3 amino acids: CASSLTSGTGTYEQYF. The CDR3 DNA reads as TGCGCCAGCAGCCTAACCTCCGGGACAGGGACCTACGAGCAGTACTTC. The chain has TRBV5-1 and TRBJ2-7; 9 bases fit TRBD1. The CDR3 runs to 16 residues. The germline CDR1 and CDR2 sequences are SGHRS and YFSETQ. V was pared by 4 bases and J by 2 bases, with 10 bases of the junction left unmatched.

The V gene is TRBV30, the J gene TRBJ1-5, with D maybe TRBD1 (6 bases). The CDR3 sequence is 12 residues long. V gave up 4 bases and J gave up 9 bases, with 13 bases separating them. Germline V gives CDR1 GTSNPN, CDR2 SVGIG (reference sequence). The CDR3 region has the DNA TGTGCCTGGACACAGGGACCTGGGCCCCAGCATTTT. Amino acids: CAWTQGPGPQHF.

This clone was counted a few times. The chain recombines TRBV27 with TRBJ1-1, with no clear D. CDR3 size: 15 residues. CDR1 and CDR2 from the germline V gene are MNHEY and SMNVEV (reference sequence). V was shortened by 6 bases and J by 2 bases, with 16 bases between the two germline ends. CDR3 region: CASRELGRGNTEAFF. The CDR3 nucleotides read TGTGCCAGCAGGGAGCTAGGGAGAGGAAACACTGAAGCTTTCTTT.

J is TRBJ2-7 and V is TRBV7-8; D possibly corresponds to TRBD1 (6 bases). V was shortened by 0 bases and J by 2 bases, with 17 bases between the two germline ends. Germline-derived CDR1 and CDR2 are SGHVS and FQNEAQ. There are 17 residues in the CDR3. CDR3 DNA sequence: TGTGCCAGCAGCTTAGCTGCCGCATTGACAGGAGCCTACGAGCAGTACTTC. It codes for CASSLAAALTGAYEQYF. The full variable domain, with the rest looked up from reference TRBV7-8 and TRBJ2-7, is GAGVSQSPRYKVAKRGQDVALRCDPISGHVSLFWYQQALGQGPEFLTYFQNEAQLDKSGLPSDRFFAERPEGSVSTLKIQRTQQEDSAVYLCASSLAAALTGAYEQYFGPGTRLTVT.

This chain links TRBV5-8 with TRBJ1-5; maybe TRBD1 (5 bases). This CDR3 comprises 15 residues. The germline V gene encodes CDR1 SGHTS and CDR2 YDEGEE. Trimming cost V 0 bases and J 3 bases, with 10 bases left between them. The CDR3, as DNA: TGTGCCAGCAGCTTGGGACAGAATTTCAATCAGCCCCAGCATTTT. Its translation: CASSLGQNFNQPQHF.

The V and J genes are TRBV9 and TRBJ2-3; tentative D call: TRBD2 (6 bases). Trimming removed 4 bases from V and 4 bases from J, with 13 bases in between. CDR1 and CDR2 (germline): SGDLS, YYNGEE. The CDR3 has 14 residues. The CDR3 loop is CASSPRDSPDTQYF. In DNA, the CDR3 is TGTGCCAGCAGCCCACGGGACTCCCCAGATACGCAGTATTTT.

The V gene is TRBV6-5, the J gene TRBJ1-2; maybe TRBD1 (6 bases). V was trimmed by 5 bases and J by 4 bases, leaving 8 bases between them. The CDR3 runs 12 residues. The germline gives CDR1 MNHEY, CDR2 SVGAGI. The CDR3: CASSQDSYGYTF. CDR3 DNA: TGTGCCAGCAGTCAGGACAGCTATGGCTACACCTTC.

V usage is TRBV27 and J usage is TRBJ1-6; D is ambiguous. CDR1 and CDR2 from the germline V gene are MNHEY and SMNVEV (reference sequence). The CDR3 sequence is 17 residues long. Trimming took 3 bases from V and 0 from J, leaving 12 bases between them. In nucleotides, the CDR3 is TGTGCCAGCAGTTTGAAGCAGCCGGGCTCCTATAATTCACCCCTCCACTTT. Amino acid sequence: CASSLKQPGSYNSPLHF.

This chain uses TRBV19 with TRBJ1-5, with TRBD1 identical over 9 bases. The CDR3 runs 15 residues. After removal of 3 bases from V and 6 bases from J, the junction contained 6 bases not matched to a gene. The V gene's germline CDR1 is LNHDA and CDR2 SQIVND (reference sequence). The CDR3 nucleotides are TGTGCCAGTAGTATCCTTACAGGGGGCAGTCAGCCCCAGCATTTT. Its translation is CASSILTGGSQPQHF. Drawing the rest from reference TRBV19 and TRBJ1-5, the complete variable domain is DGGITQSPKYLFRKEGQNVTLSCEQNLNHDAMYWYRQDPGQGLRLIYYSQIVNDFQKGDIAEGYSVSREKKESFPLTVTSAQKNPTAFYLCASSILTGGSQPQHFGDGTRLSIL.

Comment on this clone: One junction end does not reproduce the germline sequence, and a read error may be involved. The rearrangement uses TRBV29-1 and TRBJ1-1; D is ambiguous. The CDR3 is 12 amino acids. Germline CDR1 and CDR2: SQVTM and ANQGSEA. In DNA form, the CDR3 reads TGCAGCGTTGGTAGAGAGAACGCTGAAGCTTTCTTT. It is translated as CSVGRENAEAFF.

J is TRBJ1-3 and V is TRBV28; no reliable D call. Germline V gene sequence: CDR1 MDHEN, CDR2 SYDVKM. This CDR3 spans 15 amino acids. The V end was cut by 3 bases, the J end by 3 bases, with 12 bases between. Written as DNA, the CDR3 is TGTGCCAGCAGTTTGGCAGTAGGCGGTGGAAACACCATATATTTT. Protein product: CASSLAVGGGNTIYF.

The V and J genes are TRBV9 and TRBJ2-5; TRBD2 matches 8 bases. J was trimmed by 1 base and V by 4 bases; bases with no gene match: 9. Germline CDR1 and CDR2: SGDLS and YYNGEE. CDR3 length equals 16 residues. The CDR3 sequence: CASSPRSLAAQETQYF. In DNA form, the CDR3 reads TGTGCCAGCAGCCCCCGATCACTAGCGGCCCAAGAGACCCAGTACTTC.

This clone showed up just a few times. The CDR3 DNA is TGTGCCAGCAGCGTAGAAGGGAGGACTGAAGCTTTCTTT. It codes for CASSVEGRTEAFF. V is TRBV9 and J is TRBJ1-1; D uncertain. Germline CDR1 is SGDLS and CDR2 is YYNGEE. The CDR3 is 13 residues long. The V end lost 0 bases, the J end lost 5 bases, and 8 bases lay between the germline ends.

The genes are TRBV5-1 and TRBJ1-1, with TRBD1 matching 12 bases. Germline lookup yields CDR1 SGHRS and CDR2 YFSETQ. Trimming removed 1 base from V and 7 bases from J; junction bases left unmatched: 8. The CDR3 runs to 16 residues. The CDR3 DNA is TGCGCCAGCAGCTTGCAGGGACAGGGGGCATTGGGTGAAGCTTTCTTT. This codes for CASSLQGQGALGEAFF.

V gene TRBV18 combines with J gene TRBJ1-3, with D hard to call. CDR3 length: 16 amino acids. CDR1 is KGHSH, CDR2 LQKENI, per germline. V was clipped by 2 bases and J by 3 bases, with 14 bases between them. The CDR3 protein is CASSPSSAPFGNTIYF. CDR3 bases: TGTGCCAGCTCACCATCCTCCGCGCCGTTTGGAAACACCATATATTTT.

The rearrangement uses TRBV5-1 and TRBJ1-2; D is ambiguous. Germline values: CDR1 SGHRS, CDR2 YFSETQ. Trimming shortened V by 3 bases and J by 3 bases, and 9 bases separated the two germline ends. The CDR3 is 13 residues long. The CDR3 DNA follows: TGCGCCAGCAGCTCGGTCCGGGACTATGGCTACACCTTC. Amino acids: CASSSVRDYGYTF.

The chain employs TRBV6-5 and TRBJ1-2, with 8 bases aligning to TRBD1. The V gene end was trimmed by 0 bases and the J gene end by 8 bases; junction bases not matched to a gene: 8. CDR1 MNHEY and CDR2 SVGAGI come from the germline V gene. This CDR3 comprises 15 residues. This chain's CDR3 is CASSYSYSQGDGYTF. CDR3 DNA sequence: TGTGCCAGCAGTTACTCCTACTCACAGGGGGACGGCTACACCTTC.